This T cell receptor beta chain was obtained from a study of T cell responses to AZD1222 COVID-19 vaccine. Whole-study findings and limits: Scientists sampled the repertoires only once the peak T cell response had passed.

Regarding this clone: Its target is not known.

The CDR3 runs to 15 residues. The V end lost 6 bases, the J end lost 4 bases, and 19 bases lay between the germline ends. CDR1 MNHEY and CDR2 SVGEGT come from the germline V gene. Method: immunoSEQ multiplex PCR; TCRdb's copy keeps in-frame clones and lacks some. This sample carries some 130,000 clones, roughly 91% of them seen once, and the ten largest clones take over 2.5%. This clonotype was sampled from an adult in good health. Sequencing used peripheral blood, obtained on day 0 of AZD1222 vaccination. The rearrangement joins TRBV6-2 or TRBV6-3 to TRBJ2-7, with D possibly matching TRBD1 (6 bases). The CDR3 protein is CASRYDRSWQYEQYF. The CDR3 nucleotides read TGTGCCAGCAGATACGACAGGAGCTGGCAATACGAGCAGTACTTC.